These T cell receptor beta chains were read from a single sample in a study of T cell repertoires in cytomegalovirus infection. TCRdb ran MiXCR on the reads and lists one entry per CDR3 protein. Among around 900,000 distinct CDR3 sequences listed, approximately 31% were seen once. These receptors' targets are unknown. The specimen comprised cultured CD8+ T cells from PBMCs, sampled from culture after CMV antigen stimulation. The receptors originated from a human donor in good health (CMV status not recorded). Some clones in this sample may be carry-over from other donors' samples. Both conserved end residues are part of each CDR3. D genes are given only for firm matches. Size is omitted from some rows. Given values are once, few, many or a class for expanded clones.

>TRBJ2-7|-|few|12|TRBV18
CASSPKVYEQYF
TGTGCCAGCTCACCAAAGGTCTACGAGCAGTACTTC
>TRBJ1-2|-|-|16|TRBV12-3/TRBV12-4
CASSLTLSDSWNGYTF
TGTGCCAGCAGTTTAACCCTCTCGGACAGTTGGAATGGCTACACCTTC
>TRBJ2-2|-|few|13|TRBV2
CATHMGNTGELFF
TGTGCCACTCACATGGGGAACACCGGGGAGCTGTTTTTT
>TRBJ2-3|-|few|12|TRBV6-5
CASSQTEDTQYF
TGTGCCAGCAGCCAAACAGAGGATACGCAGTATTTT
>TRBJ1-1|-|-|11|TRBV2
CASSEGGSRIF
TGTGCCAGCAGTGAAGGCGGTTCGCGGATCTTT
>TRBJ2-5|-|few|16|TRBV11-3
CASSSRLGGNGETQYF
TGTGCCAGCAGCTCCAGACTTGGGGGAAATGGGGAGACCCAGTACTTC
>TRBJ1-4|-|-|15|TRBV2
CASSEEWGTNEKLFF
TGTGCCAGCAGTGAAGAATGGGGGACTAATGAAAAACTGTTTTTT
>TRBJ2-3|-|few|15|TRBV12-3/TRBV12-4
CASSSSSGGTDTQYF
TGTGCCAGCAGTTCATCATCCGGGGGTACAGATACGCAGTATTTT
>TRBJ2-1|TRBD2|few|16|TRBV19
CASSILPSGFNNEQFF
TGTGCCAGTAGTATCTTGCCTAGCGGATTCAACAATGAGCAGTTCTTC
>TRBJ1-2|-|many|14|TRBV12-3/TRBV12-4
CASSGTPGAYGYTF
TGTGCCAGCAGCGGGACCCCCGGGGCCTATGGCTACACCTTC
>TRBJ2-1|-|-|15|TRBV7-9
CASSLLGGALNEQFF
TGTGCTAGCAGCTTATTGGGGGGGGCCCTCAATGAGCAGTTCTTC
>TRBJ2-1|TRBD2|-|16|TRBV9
CASSVGVSGGHHEQFF
TGTGCCAGCAGCGTAGGGGTTAGCGGGGGGCACCATGAGCAGTTCTTC